One and the same sample provided the 11 T cell receptor beta chains below, sequenced in a study of CXCR3-negative and CXCR3-positive naive CD8 T cells. The TRB libraries of cDNA were built by UMI-labeled 5' RACE. Reanalyzing the 5' RACE reads, TCRdb keeps one entry per CDR3 protein, without DNA. The table lists over 35,000 distinct CDR3 sequences, with under 15% in the top ten. Sequencing used memory CD8+ T cells from blood. These receptors were obtained from a human donor in good health. Some clones in this sample may be carry-over from other donors' samples.

This chain connects TRBV28 to TRBJ2-2. CDR1 is MDHEN, CDR2 SYDVKM, per germline. CDR3 size: 12 residues. The CDR3 region is CASSLPTGELFF.

V gene TRBV7-9 combines with J gene TRBJ2-4. Per germline, CDR1 SEHNR and CDR2 FQNEAQ (reference sequence). This CDR3 comprises 14 residues. CDR3 in amino acids: CASSLGLEKNIQYF.

V and J are TRBV29-1 and TRBJ1-1; TCRdb calls TRBD1, which cannot be checked without DNA. Germline-derived CDR1 and CDR2 are SQVTM and ANQGSEA. The CDR3 is made up of 14 amino acids. CDR3 sequence reads: CSVEDSQGFTEAFF.

The genes are TRBV7-2 and TRBJ2-2; TCRdb's D call of TRBD1 is untestable without DNA. The CDR3 contains 14 residues. Germline loops: CDR1 SGHTA, CDR2 FQGNSA. CDR3 loop: CASSGTGNTGELFF.

The chain couples TRBV4-2 to TRBJ2-1; the TRBD2 assignment by TCRdb is unverifiable without DNA. The CDR3 covers 19 residues. In germline, CDR1 is LGHNA, CDR2 YNFKEQ. This chain's CDR3 is CASSPLPMASGSSYNEQFF.

The chain has TRBV15 and TRBJ1-4. Germline loops: CDR1 LNHNV, CDR2 YYDKDF (reference sequence). CDR3 length: 14 residues. The CDR3 sequence: CATSRDMGSEKLFF.

The chain employs TRBV11-2 and TRBJ2-5; TCRdb selects TRBD1, and the lack of DNA leaves this call unchecked. Germline V gives CDR1 SGHAT, CDR2 FQNNGV. This CDR3 is built from 14 residues. The CDR3 here is CASSTLQGWETQYF.

The gene calls are TRBV5-1 and TRBJ2-2; the D gene TCRdb calls, TRBD2, cannot be checked with no DNA. This CDR3 has 17 residues. From germline, CDR1 is SGHRS and CDR2 YFSETQ. The CDR3 reads CASSWGLAGVAAGELFF.

V and J are TRBV15 and TRBJ1-5; the TRBD1 assignment by TCRdb is unverifiable without DNA. The CDR3 totals 13 residues. CDR1 is LNHNV and CDR2 is YYDKDF in the germline V gene (reference sequence). The CDR3 reads CATSVGGNQPQHF.

J is TRBJ2-3 and V is TRBV6-5; the TRBD1 assignment by TCRdb is unverifiable without DNA. Per the germline V gene, CDR1 is MNHEY and CDR2 is SVGAGI. The CDR3 runs 20 residues. The CDR3 loop is CASSYSGGESGGEGTDTQYF.

V usage is TRBV7-2 and J usage is TRBJ1-2. The CDR3 has 14 amino acids. CDR1 is SGHTA, CDR2 FQGNSA, per germline. CDR3 residues: CASSPGLLNYGYTF.